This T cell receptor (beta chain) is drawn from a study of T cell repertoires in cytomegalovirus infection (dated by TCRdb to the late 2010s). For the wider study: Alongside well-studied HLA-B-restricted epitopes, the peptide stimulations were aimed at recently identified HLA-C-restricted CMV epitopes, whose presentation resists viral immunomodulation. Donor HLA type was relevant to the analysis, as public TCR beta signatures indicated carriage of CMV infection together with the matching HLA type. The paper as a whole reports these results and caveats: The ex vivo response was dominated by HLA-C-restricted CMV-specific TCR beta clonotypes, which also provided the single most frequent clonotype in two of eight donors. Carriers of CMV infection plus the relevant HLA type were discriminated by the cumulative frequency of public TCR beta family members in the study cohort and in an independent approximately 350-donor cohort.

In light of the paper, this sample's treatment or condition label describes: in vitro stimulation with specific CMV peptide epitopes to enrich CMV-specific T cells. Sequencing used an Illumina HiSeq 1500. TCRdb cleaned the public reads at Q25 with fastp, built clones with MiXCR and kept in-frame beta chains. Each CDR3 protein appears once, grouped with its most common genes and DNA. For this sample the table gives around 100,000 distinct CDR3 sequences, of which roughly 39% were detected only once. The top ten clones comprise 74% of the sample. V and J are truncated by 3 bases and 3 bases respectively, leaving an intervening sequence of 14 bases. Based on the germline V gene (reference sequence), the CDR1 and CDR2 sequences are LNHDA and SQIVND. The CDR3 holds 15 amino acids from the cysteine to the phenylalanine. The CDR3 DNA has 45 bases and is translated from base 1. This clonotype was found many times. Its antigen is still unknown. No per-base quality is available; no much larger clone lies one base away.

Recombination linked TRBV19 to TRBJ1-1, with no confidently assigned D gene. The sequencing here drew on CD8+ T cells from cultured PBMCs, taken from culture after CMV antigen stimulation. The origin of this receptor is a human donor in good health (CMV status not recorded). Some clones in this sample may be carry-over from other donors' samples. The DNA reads TGTGCCAGTAGTATGTTAAGGGAATTTGACACTGAAGCTTTCTTT. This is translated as CASSMLREFDTEAFF.